Following are 7 T cell receptor beta chains from one sample sequenced in a study of OX40 agonist ivuxolimab in advanced cancers. Data came from immunoSEQ multiplex PCR; TCRdb stores just in-frame clones and leaves some out. The sample includes 65,000 to 100,000 clones, 70% to 85% of them seen just once. This material consisted of CD4+ or CD8+ T cells sorted from blood, taken in a trial of the OX40 agonist ivuxolimab. These receptors came from an adult with an advanced solid tumor such as melanoma, head and neck, liver or kidney cancer.

The chain links TRBV27 to TRBJ2-7, with 7 positions matching TRBD1. Germline V gives CDR1 MNHEY, CDR2 SMNVEV (reference sequence). V shed 4 bases, J shed 6 bases, and the junction held 9 bases outside the gene matches. CDR3 length: 14 residues. CDR3 in DNA: TGTGCCAGCAGTTCAGGGACAGTTTCATCCGAGCAGTACTTC. It yields the protein CASSSGTVSSEQYF.

The rearrangement links TRBV18 to TRBJ2-2; D unclear. V was trimmed by 2 bases and J by 6 bases, leaving 13 bases between them. Germline V lookup: CDR1 KGHSH, CDR2 LQKENI. CDR3 length: 15 amino acids. CDR3 sequence (DNA): TGTGCCAGCTCACCATCGACTTTAGGGTCCGGGGAGCTGTTTTTT. It encodes CASSPSTLGSGELFF.

The V call is TRBV9, the J call TRBJ1-5, with D perhaps TRBD1 (6 bases). This CDR3 has 14 residues. V lost 3 bases to trimming and J lost 5 bases, with 12 bases between them. The germline CDR1 and CDR2 sequences are SGDLS and YYNGEE. The CDR3 nucleotides are TGTGCCAGCAGCGCCGGGACACCCGATCAGCCCCAGCATTTT. Translation gives CASSAGTPDQPQHF.

There are a few counts of this clone. The chain combines TRBV6-1 with TRBJ1-1; TRBD1 matches at 8 bases. Unmatched junction bases numbered 7, after V lost 0 bases and J lost 10 bases. The CDR3 covers 14 residues. Germline V gives CDR1 MNHNS, CDR2 SASEGT. Here the CDR3 DNA reads TGTGCCAGCAGTGAAGCGCTTCAGGGGGCAACAGCTTTCTTT. Its protein product is CASSEALQGATAFF.

A note on this clone: The junction departs from the called germline gene at one end, perhaps through a read error. This sequence joins TRBV7-7 and TRBJ2-5, with D uncertain. Germline-derived CDR1 and CDR2 are SSHAT and FNYEAQ (reference sequence). The CDR3 length is 15 residues. Here the CDR3 reads CASSRGRSSQETQYF. CDR3 DNA: TGTGCTAGCAGCCGCGGACGGAGTTCTCAAGAGACCCAGTACTTC.

The chain employs TRBV28 and TRBJ2-7; 10 bases line up with TRBD2. J gave up 7 bases and V 3 bases, and 9 bases lay outside the gene matches. The CDR3 is made up of 15 amino acids. Germline CDR1 reads MDHEN; CDR2 reads SYDVKM. CDR3 loop: CASSFTGAGGREQYF. The DNA of the CDR3 is TGTGCCAGCAGTTTCACGGGAGCGGGAGGGCGGGAGCAGTACTTC.

The V call is TRBV12-5, the J call TRBJ2-5; possibly TRBD2 for D (5 bases). The V end lost 0 bases, the J end lost 1 base, and 12 bases lay between the germline ends. The CDR3 is made up of 16 amino acids. Germline V gene sequence: CDR1 LGHNT, CDR2 FRNRAP. CDR3 amino acids: CASGLVLRVGQETQYF. Here the CDR3 DNA reads TGTGCTAGTGGTTTGGTACTGAGGGTTGGCCAAGAGACCCAGTACTTC.